The present entry profiles one TCR beta chain with its context. With V trimmed by 1 base and J by 3 bases, 4 bases remained unmatched. This CDR3 spans 15 amino acids. Germline V lookup: CDR1 DFQATT, CDR2 SNEGSKA (reference sequence). This sample is part of a study of T-cell reconstitution after alpha-beta-depleted transplantation in children. For TCRbeta, the library was prepared with unique molecular identifiers. Each CDR3 protein gets one entry after TCRdb re-called the PCR reads with MiXCR. This table holds hundreds of thousands of distinct CDR3 sequences, around 9.9% found once. Sample: PBMCs, taken before TCRalphabeta/CD19-depleted stem cell transplant. The rearrangement joins TRBV20-1 to TRBJ2-2; 8 positions agree with TRBD2. This TCR was recovered from a child under two years old with acute myeloid leukemia, due to receive a stem cell transplant. CDR3 region: CSARAGLGYTGELFF. Here the CDR3 DNA reads TGCAGTGCTAGAGCGGGACTAGGATACACCGGGGAGCTGTTTTTT.